Described below is a single T cell receptor beta chain sequence and its context. The data belong to a study of blood T cell repertoires in COVID-19. Per the authors' pipeline: Amplification from reference gene primers served as the basis for estimated nucleated cell counts. Using immunoSEQ multiplex PCR, the repertoire was profiled, and TCRdb retains in-frame clones only, with some absent. V and J calls and clone size are given by that table; D and trimming were obtained from the DNA. The sample lists over 200,000 clones, approximately 84% seen once, with 15% to 17% in the top ten. V was clipped by 1 base and J by 7 bases, with 13 bases between them. The CDR3 is 15 residues long. CDR1 is MDHEN, CDR2 SYDVKM, per germline.

Sequencing input: PBMCs or T cells enriched from blood (not recorded which). The chain uses TRBV28 and TRBJ1-4; D is possibly TRBD1 (6 bases). The clonotype was recovered from a man between 18 and 35 years old who had recovered from COVID-19. CDR3 protein: CASSLYRVGGEKLFF. CDR3 coding DNA: TGTGCCAGCAGTTTATACAGGGTCGGTGGTGAAAAACTGTTTTTT.